This record concerns one T cell receptor (beta chain) sequence. Its antigen is not known. The CDR3 is 18 amino acids. Trimming stripped 2 bases from V and 0 bases from J, with 18 bases between. Germline CDR1 reads SGHKS; CDR2 reads YYEKEE (reference sequence). This sample was included in a study of blood T cells in healthy people across ages. General study findings and limits: A greater number of naive CD4+ cells and higher diversity distinguished long-lived donors from aged donors.

Using a J-beta primer mix together with a sample-barcoded 5' primer, a second PCR was run for roughly 6 to 12 cycles. TCRdb redid the calling of the 5' RACE reads with MiXCR, one entry per CDR3 protein. The sample carries 1.5 million to 2 million distinct CDR3 sequences, 28% recorded once. Sequenced: blood. The chain is built from TRBV5-5 and TRBJ2-1; possible D gene TRBD2, 7 bases. The sequence derives from a woman aged 25 to 39 in good health. CDR3 loop: CASSLTLIGGGSYNEQFF. The CDR3 coding sequence is TGTGCCAGCAGCTTAACTCTCATAGGGGGGGGCTCCTACAATGAGCAGTTCTTC.